This T cell receptor beta chain was recovered during a study of T cells in Graves' hyperthyroidism and ophthalmopathy. Study-level findings and limits: In the blood, most expanded thyroid clonotypes above 0.001 appeared as well.

The CDR3 extends over 15 amino acids. Germline CDR1 reads MGHRA; CDR2 reads YSYEKL. Trimming removed 0 bases at V and 0 bases at J, with 9 bases between. This clonotype has more than one count but fewer than ten. The antigen is not known. RNA transcripts served as the template for amplifying TCR beta CDR3 regions. TCR CDR3 underwent first-round RT-PCR with the HTBI primer set. TCRdb independently ran MiXCR on the multiplex PCR reads; one entry per CDR3 protein. The data contain hundreds of thousands of distinct CDR3 sequences, approximately 15% of them singletons. Sequenced material: blood. The source of this sequence is a woman in her twenties or thirties with Graves' hyperthyroidism. V usage is TRBV4-1 and J usage is TRBJ2-7; no definite D call. Here the CDR3 DNA reads TGCGCCAGCAGCCAAGATACCATCCTCTCCTACGAGCAGTACTTC. Residues: CASSQDTILSYEQYF.